This TCR beta chain is drawn from a study of tumor-infiltrating lymphocytes in localized non-small cell lung cancer. Study-level information: Resected tumor was paired with non-adjacent uninvolved lung from the same patient.

Germline V gene data show CDR1 as LNHDA and CDR2 as SQIVND (reference sequence). The CDR3 spans 14 residues. Unmatched junction bases numbered 1, after V lost 7 bases and J lost 2 bases. Profiling relied on immunoSEQ multiplex PCR, and the TCRdb table lists in-frame clones only, not all of them. The repertoire holds about 16,000 clones, about 45% seen once, with about a sixth in the top ten. This clone was recorded a few times. Its antigen is currently unknown. Study-wide results and limits: Only some patients had TCR sequencing, depending on available tissue. Immunotypes IM1 and IM2 had similar TCR-derived T-cell fractions.

This receptor was identified in a human donor with non-small cell lung cancer. Specimen: lung tumor tissue. The chain employs TRBV19 and TRBJ1-3, with 11 nucleotides matching TRBD1. The CDR3 spells CASMGQGAGNTIYF. CDR3 nucleotide sequence: TGTGCCAGTATGGGACAGGGGGCTGGAAACACCATATATTTT.